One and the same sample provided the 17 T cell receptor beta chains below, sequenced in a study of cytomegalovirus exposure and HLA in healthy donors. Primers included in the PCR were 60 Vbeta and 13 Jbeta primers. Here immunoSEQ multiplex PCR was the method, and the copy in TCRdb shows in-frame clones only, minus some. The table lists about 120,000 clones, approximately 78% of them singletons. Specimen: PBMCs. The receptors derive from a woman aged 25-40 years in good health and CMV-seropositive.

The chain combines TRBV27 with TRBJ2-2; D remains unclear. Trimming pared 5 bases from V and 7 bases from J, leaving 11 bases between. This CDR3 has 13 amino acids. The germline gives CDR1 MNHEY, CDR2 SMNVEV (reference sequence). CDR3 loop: CASSPLSGGELFF. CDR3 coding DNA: TGTGCCAGCAGTCCCCTTAGTGGCGGGGAGCTGTTTTTT.

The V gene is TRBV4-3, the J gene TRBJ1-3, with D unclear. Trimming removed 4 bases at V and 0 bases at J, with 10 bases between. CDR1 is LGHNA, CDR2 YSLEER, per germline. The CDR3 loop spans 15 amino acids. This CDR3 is CASSREQYSGNTIYF. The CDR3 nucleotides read TGCGCCAGCAGCCGTGAACAGTACTCTGGAAACACCATATATTTT.

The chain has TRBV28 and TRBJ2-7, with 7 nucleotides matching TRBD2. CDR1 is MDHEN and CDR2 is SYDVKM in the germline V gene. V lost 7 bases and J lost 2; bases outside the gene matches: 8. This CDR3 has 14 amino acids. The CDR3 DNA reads TGTGCCAGCACTCTTAGCGGGCAAACCTACGAGCAGTACTTC. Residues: CASTLSGQTYEQYF.

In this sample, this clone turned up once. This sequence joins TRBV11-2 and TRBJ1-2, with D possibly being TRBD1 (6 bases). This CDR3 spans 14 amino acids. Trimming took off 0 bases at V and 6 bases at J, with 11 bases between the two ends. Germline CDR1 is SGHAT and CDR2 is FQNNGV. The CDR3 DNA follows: TGTGCCAGCAGCTTAGACCAGGGGCGGAATGGCTACACCTTC. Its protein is CASSLDQGRNGYTF.

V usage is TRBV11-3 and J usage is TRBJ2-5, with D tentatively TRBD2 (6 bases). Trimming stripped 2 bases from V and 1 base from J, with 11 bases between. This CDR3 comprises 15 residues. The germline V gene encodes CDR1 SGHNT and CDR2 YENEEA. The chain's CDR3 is CASSLWSSGQETQYF. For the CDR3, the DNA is TGTGCCAGCAGCTTATGGAGTAGCGGCCAAGAGACCCAGTACTTC.

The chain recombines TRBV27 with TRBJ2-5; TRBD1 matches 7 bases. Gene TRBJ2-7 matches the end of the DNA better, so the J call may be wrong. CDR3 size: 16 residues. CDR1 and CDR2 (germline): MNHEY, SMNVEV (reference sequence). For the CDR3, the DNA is TGTGCCAGCAGTGTGGACAGGAGATTCGTCTCCTACGAGCAGTACTTC. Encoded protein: CASSVDRRFVSYEQYF.

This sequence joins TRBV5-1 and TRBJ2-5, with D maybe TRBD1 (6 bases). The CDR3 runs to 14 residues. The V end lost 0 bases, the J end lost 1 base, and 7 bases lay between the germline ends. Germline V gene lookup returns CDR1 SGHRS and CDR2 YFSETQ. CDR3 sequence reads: CASSLVGAQETQYF. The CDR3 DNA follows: TGCGCCAGCAGCTTGGTGGGGGCCCAAGAGACCCAGTACTTC. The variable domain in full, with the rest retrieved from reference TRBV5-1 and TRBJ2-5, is KAGVTQTPRYLIKTRGQQVTLSCSPISGHRSVSWYQQTPGQGLQFLFEYFSETQRNKGNFPGRFSGRQFSNSRSEMNVSTLELGDSALYLCASSLVGAQETQYFGPGTRLLVL.

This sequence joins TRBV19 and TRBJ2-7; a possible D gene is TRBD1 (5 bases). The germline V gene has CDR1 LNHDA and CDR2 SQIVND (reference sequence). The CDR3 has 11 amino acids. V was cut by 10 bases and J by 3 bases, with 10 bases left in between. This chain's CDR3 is CATAQGYEQYF. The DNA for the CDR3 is TGTGCCACCGCGCAGGGCTACGAGCAGTACTTC.

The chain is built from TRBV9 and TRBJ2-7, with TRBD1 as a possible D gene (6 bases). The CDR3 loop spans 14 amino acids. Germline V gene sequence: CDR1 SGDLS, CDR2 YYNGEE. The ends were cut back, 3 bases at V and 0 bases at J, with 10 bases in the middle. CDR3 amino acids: CASSARTDSYEQYF. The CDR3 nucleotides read TGTGCCAGCAGCGCCAGGACAGACTCCTACGAGCAGTACTTC.

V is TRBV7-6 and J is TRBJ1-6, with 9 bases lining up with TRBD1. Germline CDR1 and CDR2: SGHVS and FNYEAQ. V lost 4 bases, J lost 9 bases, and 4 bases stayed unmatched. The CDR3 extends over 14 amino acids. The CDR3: CASSSGQGGSPLHF. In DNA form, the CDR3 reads TGTGCCAGCAGCTCGGGACAGGGTGGTTCACCCCTCCACTTT.

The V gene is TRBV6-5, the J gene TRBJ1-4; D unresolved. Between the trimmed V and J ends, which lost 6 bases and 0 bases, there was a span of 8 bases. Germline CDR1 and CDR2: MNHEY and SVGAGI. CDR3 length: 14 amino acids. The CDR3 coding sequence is TGTGCCAGCAGAGGAGTGGCAACTAATGAAAAACTGTTTTTT. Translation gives CASRGVATNEKLFF.

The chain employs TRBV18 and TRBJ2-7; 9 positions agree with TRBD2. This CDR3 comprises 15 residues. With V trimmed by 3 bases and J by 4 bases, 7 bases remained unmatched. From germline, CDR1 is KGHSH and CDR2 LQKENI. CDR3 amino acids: CASSPPGTSYYEQYF. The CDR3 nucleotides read TGTGCCAGCTCACCCCCGGGGACTAGCTATTACGAGCAGTACTTC.

The CDR3 here is CASSLGGLAGMETQYF. The CDR3 nucleotides are TGCGCCAGCAGCTTGGGAGGGCTAGCGGGGATGGAGACCCAGTACTTC. This rearrangement joins TRBV5-1 to TRBJ2-5, with TRBD2 matching 9 bases. Germline CDR1 SGHRS, CDR2 YFSETQ. The CDR3 has 16 amino acids. V trimming: 0 bases; J trimming: 5 bases; junction bases outside the gene matches: 8.

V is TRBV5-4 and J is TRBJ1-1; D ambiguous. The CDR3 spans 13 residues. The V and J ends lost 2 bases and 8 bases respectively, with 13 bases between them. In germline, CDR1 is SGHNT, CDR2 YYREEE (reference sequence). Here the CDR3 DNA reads TGTGCCAGCAGCTTATCTGGGAGGGCCGAAGCTTTCTTT. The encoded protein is CASSLSGRAEAFF. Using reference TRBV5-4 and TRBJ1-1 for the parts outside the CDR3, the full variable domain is ETGVTQSPTHLIKTRGQQVTLRCSSQSGHNTVSWYQQALGQGPQFIFQYYREEENGRGNFPPRFSGLQFPNYSSELNVNALELDDSALYLCASSLSGRAEAFFGQGTRLTVV.

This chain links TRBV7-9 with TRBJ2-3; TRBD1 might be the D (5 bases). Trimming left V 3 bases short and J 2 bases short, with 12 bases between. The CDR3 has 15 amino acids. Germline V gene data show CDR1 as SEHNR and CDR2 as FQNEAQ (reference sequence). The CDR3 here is CASSFAGRTTDTQYF. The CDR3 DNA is TGTGCCAGCAGCTTCGCAGGGCGAACCACAGATACGCAGTATTTT.

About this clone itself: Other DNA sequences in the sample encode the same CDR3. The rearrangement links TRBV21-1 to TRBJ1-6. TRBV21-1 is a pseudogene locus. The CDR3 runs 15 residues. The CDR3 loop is CASPKRSLGRAPLHF. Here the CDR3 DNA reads TGTGCCAGCCCAAAACGATCTCTAGGGCGGGCACCCCTCCACTTT.

CDR3 coding DNA: TGCGCCAGCAGCAATCCTCTCAATGAGCAGTTCTTC. It is translated as CASSNPLNEQFF. This chain connects TRBV5-1 to TRBJ2-1; D uncertain. Germline CDR1 is SGHRS and CDR2 is YFSETQ. The CDR3 is 12 residues long. Trimming took off 4 bases at V and 6 bases at J, with 8 bases between the two ends.